One T cell receptor (beta chain) is described in this entry. Those enrolled in Seattle joined during active infection and were followed longitudinally afterward. Original analysis: The assay estimated nucleated cells by amplifying reference gene primers. Sequencing was performed with immunoSEQ multiplex PCR; in TCRdb, only in-frame clones are kept and a portion is missing. V and J calls and clone size are given by that table; D and trimming were obtained from the DNA. Counted here are about 230,000 clones, 75% to 85% occurring once; the ten biggest clones make up about 5.1%. This record comes from a study of blood T cell repertoires in COVID-19. Study in general: Samples came from the United States, Italy and Spain, spanning acute and convalescent COVID-19. PBMCs, B-cell-depleted T cells, or T cells were the source of the cDNA or gDNA that made up the material.

Trimming took 0 bases from V and 5 from J; bases not matched to a gene: 6. The CDR3 sequence is 16 residues long. Germline CDR1 and CDR2: ENHRY and SYGVKD. The source of this sequence is a man aged 50-60 years with COVID-19, enrolled during active disease. The material sequenced was peripheral blood. The rearrangement joins TRBV10-3 to TRBJ1-5; TRBD1 matches at 8 bases. As DNA, the CDR3 is TGTGCCATCAGTGAGTCTGGACAGGGAGGGTATCAGCCCCAGCATTTT. It is translated as CAISESGQGGYQPQHF.